This T cell receptor (beta chain) was sequenced during a study of cytomegalovirus exposure and HLA in healthy donors. The PCR had 60 Vbeta and 13 Jbeta primers. Generated by immunoSEQ multiplex PCR, the TCRdb table keeps only in-frame clones and is missing some. The sample contains around 130,000 clones, more than 80% of which appear only once. Study results and limitations: Clonal expansion, a later analysis showed, was greater in HLA-associated TCR beta chains than in equally common others. The study designated over 150 TCR beta chains cytomegalovirus-associated.

The germline gives CDR1 SNHLY, CDR2 FYNNEI. This CDR3 contains 13 residues. V was trimmed by 1 base and J by 5 bases, leaving 8 bases between them. Of note for this clone: The antigen remains undetermined.

This clonotype was obtained from a man under 40 in good health and CMV-seronegative. The sample comprised PBMCs. This chain joins TRBV2 and TRBJ1-2; D may be TRBD1 (5 bases). The CDR3 spells CASSEETDYGYTF. DNA of the CDR3: TGTGCCAGCAGTGAAGAGACAGATTATGGCTACACCTTC.